One and the same sample provided the 19 T cell receptor beta chains below, sequenced in a study of blood T cells in healthy people across ages. Primed by a sample-barcoded 5' primer and a J-beta primer mix, a second PCR proceeded for roughly 7 to 12 cycles. TCRdb used MiXCR to reprocess the 5' RACE reads, holding one entry per CDR3 protein. The sample gives around 1,000,000 distinct CDR3 sequences, 25% of which show up once; approximately 0.79% is in the top ten. The sample was also reused in another study, on T cells of mothers and their children.

Sequencing was performed on blood. The source is a girl aged 2 to 10 in good health.

This chain joins TRBV28 and TRBJ2-7; D might be TRBD2 (5 bases). This CDR3 has 14 amino acids. The germline CDR1 and CDR2 sequences are MDHEN and SYDVKM. With 5 bases removed from V and 7 bases from J, the gap between germline ends came to 18 bases. The CDR3 loop reads CASSTRASAREQYF. For the CDR3, the DNA is TGTGCCAGCAGTACGCGGGCCTCGGCCCGGGAGCAGTACTTC.

This clonotype was seen only a few times. The CDR3 sequence is CSVESGEVVQETQYF. CDR3 bases: TGCAGCGTTGAATCTGGGGAGGTCGTACAAGAGACCCAGTACTTC. This sequence joins TRBV29-1 and TRBJ2-5; D possibly corresponds to TRBD2 (6 bases). The CDR3 covers 15 residues. Trimming removed 2 bases from V and 2 bases from J, with 15 bases in between. The germline V gene has CDR1 SQVTM and CDR2 ANQGSEA. Full variable domain (rest looked up from reference TRBV29-1 and TRBJ2-5): SAVISQKPSRDICQRGTSLTIQCQVDSQVTMMFWYRQQPGQSLTLIATANQGSEATYESGFVIDKFPISRPNLTFSTLTVSNMSPEDSSIYLCSVESGEVVQETQYFGPGTRLLVL.

The chain combines TRBV2 with TRBJ2-1; no definite D call. Germline values: CDR1 SNHLY, CDR2 FYNNEI. Trimming took 1 base from V and 3 from J, leaving 7 bases between them. The CDR3 is made up of 14 amino acids. CDR3 sequence reads: CASSEGLVYNEQFF. The CDR3 DNA follows: TGTGCCAGCAGTGAAGGACTGGTCTACAATGAGCAGTTCTTC. Based on the CDR3 plus reference TRBV2 and TRBJ2-1, the full variable domain is EPEVTQTPSHQVTQMGQEVILRCVPISNHLYFYWYRQILGQKVEFLVSFYNNEISEKSEIFDDQFSVERPDGSNFTLKIRSTKLEDSAMYFCASSEGLVYNEQFFGPGTRLTVL.

This clonotype has a handful of counts. The chain uses TRBV2 and TRBJ2-3; 9 bases map to TRBD2. J was trimmed by 1 base and V by 6 bases; bases with no gene match: 5. The CDR3 is made up of 15 amino acids. The germline gives CDR1 SNHLY, CDR2 FYNNEI. The DNA for the CDR3 is TGTGCCAGCAGGTCGACTAGCGGAGGCACAGATACGCAGTATTTT. This translates into CASRSTSGGTDTQYF.

The rearrangement joins TRBV20-1 to TRBJ2-1; D gene ambiguous. CDR3 length: 11 residues. Trimming removed 2 bases at V and 6 bases at J, with 5 bases between. From germline, CDR1 is DFQATT and CDR2 SNEGSKA (reference sequence). The CDR3 protein is CSARFANEQFF. The CDR3 nucleotides are TGCAGTGCTAGATTCGCCAATGAGCAGTTCTTC.

This clonotype has a handful of counts. The rearrangement uses TRBV10-3 and TRBJ1-4, with D possibly matching TRBD1 (6 bases). Germline values: CDR1 ENHRY, CDR2 SYGVKD. CDR3 length: 13 residues. Deletions cut 6 bases from V and 1 base from J, with 6 bases between. CDR3 residues: CAIRDRTNEKLFF. In DNA form, the CDR3 reads TGTGCCATCAGGGACAGAACTAATGAAAAACTGTTTTTT.

This chain uses TRBV29-1 with TRBJ2-7; D gene unclear. This CDR3 contains 10 residues. The V end was cut by 5 bases, the J end by 1 base, with 3 bases between. Germline values: CDR1 SQVTM, CDR2 ANQGSEA. The DNA for the CDR3 is TGCAGCGTTCAGTCCTACGAGCAGTACTTC. Translating it yields CSVQSYEQYF.

This clonotype was found a few times. The CDR3 DNA reads TGTGCCAGCAGGGAGTCCAGCGGGGGGTTGGACGAGCAGTACTTC. Its translation is CASRESSGGLDEQYF. V and J are TRBV3-1 and TRBJ2-7; the match to TRBD2 covers 9 bases. The germline gives CDR1 LGHDT, CDR2 YNNKEL (reference sequence). The CDR3 covers 15 residues. J gave up 5 bases and V 6 bases, and 11 bases lay outside the gene matches.

This rearrangement joins TRBV24-1 to TRBJ2-3; TRBD2 agrees at 15 bases. The germline gives CDR1 KGHDR, CDR2 SFDVKD. The CDR3 extends over 17 amino acids. V dropped 5 bases and J dropped 5; count of bases not matched to a gene: 7. CDR3 protein: CATSAAGLAGGLDTQYF. Here the CDR3 DNA reads TGTGCCACCAGTGCCGCAGGACTAGCGGGAGGGTTAGATACGCAGTATTTT.

The chain joins TRBV28 to TRBJ1-4; possibly TRBD1 for D (5 bases). The CDR3 covers 14 residues. The V end was cut by 6 bases, the J end by 2 bases, with 10 bases between. CDR1 and CDR2 from the germline V gene are MDHEN and SYDVKM. The CDR3 sequence: CASRPGTTNEKLFF. The CDR3 DNA follows: TGTGCCAGCAGGCCCGGGACCACTAATGAAAAACTGTTTTTT.

This chain connects TRBV4-2 to TRBJ2-1; the D is unclear. The V end lost 0 bases, the J end lost 9 bases, and 9 bases lay between the germline ends. This CDR3 spans 13 amino acids. Per the germline V gene, CDR1 is LGHNA and CDR2 is YNFKEQ. The CDR3 DNA reads as TGTGCCAGCAGCCAAGAAGCCCTAGGTGAGCAGTTCTTC. Encoded protein: CASSQEALGEQFF.

This clonotype was seen a few times. The chain employs TRBV12-3 or TRBV12-4 and TRBJ2-7; D is possibly TRBD2 (5 bases). V shed 3 bases and J shed 5 bases, with 14 bases lying between them. This CDR3 is built from 14 residues. Here the CDR3 DNA reads TGTGCCAGCAGTTTCTGGGGAGTTGGAAACGAGCAGTACTTC. Amino acids: CASSFWGVGNEQYF.

A word on this clonotype: This likely comes from a read error, as the CDR3 has no conserved phenylalanine or tryptophan at its end. The chain's CDR3 is CSAKLAPDLYNEQFL. CDR3 in DNA: TGCAGTGCTAAATTAGCGCCAGATCTCTACAATGAGCAGTTCCTC. The chain combines TRBV20-1 with TRBJ2-1; TRBD2 might be the D (5 bases). This CDR3 region has 15 residues. V lost 4 bases and J lost 3, with 16 bases in between. The V gene's germline CDR1 is DFQATT and CDR2 SNEGSKA (reference sequence).

The chain has TRBV28 and TRBJ2-3, with 9 bases fitting TRBD2. CDR1 is MDHEN and CDR2 is SYDVKM in the germline V gene. The J segment lost 1 base and the V segment lost 6 bases, leaving 8 bases of the junction unmatched. This CDR3 region has 16 residues. The CDR3: CASRDAGGRGTDTQYF. CDR3 in DNA: TGTGCCAGCAGGGATGCAGGCGGGAGGGGCACAGATACGCAGTATTTT.

This clonotype was detected only a few times. The CDR3 here is CASSKDLKGTKNIQYF. CDR3 DNA: TGTGCCAGCAGCAAAGACCTCAAGGGAACCAAAAACATTCAGTACTTC. The rearrangement links TRBV21-1 to TRBJ2-4. TRBV21-1 is flagged as a pseudogene. The CDR3 spans 16 residues.

A few counts support this clonotype. J is TRBJ2-4 and V is TRBV7-2, with TRBD1 as a possible D gene (6 bases). This CDR3 contains 15 residues. The V and J ends lost 5 bases and 0 bases respectively, with 11 bases between them. The V gene's germline CDR1 is SGHTA and CDR2 FQGNSA. CDR3 nucleotides: TGTGCCAGCAGCCTCAAGGGGGTAGCCAAAAACATTCAGTACTTC. It codes for CASSLKGVAKNIQYF.

This clonotype was counted only a few times. The J gene is TRBJ1-2, the V gene TRBV29-1; D is unclear. The CDR3 extends over 13 amino acids. The germline gives CDR1 SQVTM, CDR2 ANQGSEA. Trimming cost V 7 bases and J 7 bases, with 19 bases left between them. This CDR3 is CSAPWTGLGGYTF. As DNA, the CDR3 is TGCAGCGCTCCCTGGACGGGGTTGGGTGGCTACACCTTC.

The chain is built from TRBV4-3 and TRBJ1-1; no firm D call. Trimming stripped 0 bases from V and 1 base from J, with 9 bases between. Germline loops: CDR1 LGHNA, CDR2 YSLEER. The length of the CDR3 is 15 residues. The CDR3 sequence: CASSQDEDGNTEAFF. CDR3 in DNA: TGCGCCAGCAGCCAAGACGAGGACGGGAACACTGAAGCTTTCTTT.

The chain links TRBV29-1 to TRBJ1-1; 7 bases are shared with TRBD1. Per germline, CDR1 SQVTM and CDR2 ANQGSEA. Trimming cost V 5 bases and J 5 bases; bases outside gene matches: 8. The CDR3 is made up of 13 amino acids. CDR3 in amino acids: CSVSGQAKTEAFF. As DNA, the CDR3 is TGCAGCGTTAGCGGACAGGCGAAAACTGAAGCTTTCTTT.